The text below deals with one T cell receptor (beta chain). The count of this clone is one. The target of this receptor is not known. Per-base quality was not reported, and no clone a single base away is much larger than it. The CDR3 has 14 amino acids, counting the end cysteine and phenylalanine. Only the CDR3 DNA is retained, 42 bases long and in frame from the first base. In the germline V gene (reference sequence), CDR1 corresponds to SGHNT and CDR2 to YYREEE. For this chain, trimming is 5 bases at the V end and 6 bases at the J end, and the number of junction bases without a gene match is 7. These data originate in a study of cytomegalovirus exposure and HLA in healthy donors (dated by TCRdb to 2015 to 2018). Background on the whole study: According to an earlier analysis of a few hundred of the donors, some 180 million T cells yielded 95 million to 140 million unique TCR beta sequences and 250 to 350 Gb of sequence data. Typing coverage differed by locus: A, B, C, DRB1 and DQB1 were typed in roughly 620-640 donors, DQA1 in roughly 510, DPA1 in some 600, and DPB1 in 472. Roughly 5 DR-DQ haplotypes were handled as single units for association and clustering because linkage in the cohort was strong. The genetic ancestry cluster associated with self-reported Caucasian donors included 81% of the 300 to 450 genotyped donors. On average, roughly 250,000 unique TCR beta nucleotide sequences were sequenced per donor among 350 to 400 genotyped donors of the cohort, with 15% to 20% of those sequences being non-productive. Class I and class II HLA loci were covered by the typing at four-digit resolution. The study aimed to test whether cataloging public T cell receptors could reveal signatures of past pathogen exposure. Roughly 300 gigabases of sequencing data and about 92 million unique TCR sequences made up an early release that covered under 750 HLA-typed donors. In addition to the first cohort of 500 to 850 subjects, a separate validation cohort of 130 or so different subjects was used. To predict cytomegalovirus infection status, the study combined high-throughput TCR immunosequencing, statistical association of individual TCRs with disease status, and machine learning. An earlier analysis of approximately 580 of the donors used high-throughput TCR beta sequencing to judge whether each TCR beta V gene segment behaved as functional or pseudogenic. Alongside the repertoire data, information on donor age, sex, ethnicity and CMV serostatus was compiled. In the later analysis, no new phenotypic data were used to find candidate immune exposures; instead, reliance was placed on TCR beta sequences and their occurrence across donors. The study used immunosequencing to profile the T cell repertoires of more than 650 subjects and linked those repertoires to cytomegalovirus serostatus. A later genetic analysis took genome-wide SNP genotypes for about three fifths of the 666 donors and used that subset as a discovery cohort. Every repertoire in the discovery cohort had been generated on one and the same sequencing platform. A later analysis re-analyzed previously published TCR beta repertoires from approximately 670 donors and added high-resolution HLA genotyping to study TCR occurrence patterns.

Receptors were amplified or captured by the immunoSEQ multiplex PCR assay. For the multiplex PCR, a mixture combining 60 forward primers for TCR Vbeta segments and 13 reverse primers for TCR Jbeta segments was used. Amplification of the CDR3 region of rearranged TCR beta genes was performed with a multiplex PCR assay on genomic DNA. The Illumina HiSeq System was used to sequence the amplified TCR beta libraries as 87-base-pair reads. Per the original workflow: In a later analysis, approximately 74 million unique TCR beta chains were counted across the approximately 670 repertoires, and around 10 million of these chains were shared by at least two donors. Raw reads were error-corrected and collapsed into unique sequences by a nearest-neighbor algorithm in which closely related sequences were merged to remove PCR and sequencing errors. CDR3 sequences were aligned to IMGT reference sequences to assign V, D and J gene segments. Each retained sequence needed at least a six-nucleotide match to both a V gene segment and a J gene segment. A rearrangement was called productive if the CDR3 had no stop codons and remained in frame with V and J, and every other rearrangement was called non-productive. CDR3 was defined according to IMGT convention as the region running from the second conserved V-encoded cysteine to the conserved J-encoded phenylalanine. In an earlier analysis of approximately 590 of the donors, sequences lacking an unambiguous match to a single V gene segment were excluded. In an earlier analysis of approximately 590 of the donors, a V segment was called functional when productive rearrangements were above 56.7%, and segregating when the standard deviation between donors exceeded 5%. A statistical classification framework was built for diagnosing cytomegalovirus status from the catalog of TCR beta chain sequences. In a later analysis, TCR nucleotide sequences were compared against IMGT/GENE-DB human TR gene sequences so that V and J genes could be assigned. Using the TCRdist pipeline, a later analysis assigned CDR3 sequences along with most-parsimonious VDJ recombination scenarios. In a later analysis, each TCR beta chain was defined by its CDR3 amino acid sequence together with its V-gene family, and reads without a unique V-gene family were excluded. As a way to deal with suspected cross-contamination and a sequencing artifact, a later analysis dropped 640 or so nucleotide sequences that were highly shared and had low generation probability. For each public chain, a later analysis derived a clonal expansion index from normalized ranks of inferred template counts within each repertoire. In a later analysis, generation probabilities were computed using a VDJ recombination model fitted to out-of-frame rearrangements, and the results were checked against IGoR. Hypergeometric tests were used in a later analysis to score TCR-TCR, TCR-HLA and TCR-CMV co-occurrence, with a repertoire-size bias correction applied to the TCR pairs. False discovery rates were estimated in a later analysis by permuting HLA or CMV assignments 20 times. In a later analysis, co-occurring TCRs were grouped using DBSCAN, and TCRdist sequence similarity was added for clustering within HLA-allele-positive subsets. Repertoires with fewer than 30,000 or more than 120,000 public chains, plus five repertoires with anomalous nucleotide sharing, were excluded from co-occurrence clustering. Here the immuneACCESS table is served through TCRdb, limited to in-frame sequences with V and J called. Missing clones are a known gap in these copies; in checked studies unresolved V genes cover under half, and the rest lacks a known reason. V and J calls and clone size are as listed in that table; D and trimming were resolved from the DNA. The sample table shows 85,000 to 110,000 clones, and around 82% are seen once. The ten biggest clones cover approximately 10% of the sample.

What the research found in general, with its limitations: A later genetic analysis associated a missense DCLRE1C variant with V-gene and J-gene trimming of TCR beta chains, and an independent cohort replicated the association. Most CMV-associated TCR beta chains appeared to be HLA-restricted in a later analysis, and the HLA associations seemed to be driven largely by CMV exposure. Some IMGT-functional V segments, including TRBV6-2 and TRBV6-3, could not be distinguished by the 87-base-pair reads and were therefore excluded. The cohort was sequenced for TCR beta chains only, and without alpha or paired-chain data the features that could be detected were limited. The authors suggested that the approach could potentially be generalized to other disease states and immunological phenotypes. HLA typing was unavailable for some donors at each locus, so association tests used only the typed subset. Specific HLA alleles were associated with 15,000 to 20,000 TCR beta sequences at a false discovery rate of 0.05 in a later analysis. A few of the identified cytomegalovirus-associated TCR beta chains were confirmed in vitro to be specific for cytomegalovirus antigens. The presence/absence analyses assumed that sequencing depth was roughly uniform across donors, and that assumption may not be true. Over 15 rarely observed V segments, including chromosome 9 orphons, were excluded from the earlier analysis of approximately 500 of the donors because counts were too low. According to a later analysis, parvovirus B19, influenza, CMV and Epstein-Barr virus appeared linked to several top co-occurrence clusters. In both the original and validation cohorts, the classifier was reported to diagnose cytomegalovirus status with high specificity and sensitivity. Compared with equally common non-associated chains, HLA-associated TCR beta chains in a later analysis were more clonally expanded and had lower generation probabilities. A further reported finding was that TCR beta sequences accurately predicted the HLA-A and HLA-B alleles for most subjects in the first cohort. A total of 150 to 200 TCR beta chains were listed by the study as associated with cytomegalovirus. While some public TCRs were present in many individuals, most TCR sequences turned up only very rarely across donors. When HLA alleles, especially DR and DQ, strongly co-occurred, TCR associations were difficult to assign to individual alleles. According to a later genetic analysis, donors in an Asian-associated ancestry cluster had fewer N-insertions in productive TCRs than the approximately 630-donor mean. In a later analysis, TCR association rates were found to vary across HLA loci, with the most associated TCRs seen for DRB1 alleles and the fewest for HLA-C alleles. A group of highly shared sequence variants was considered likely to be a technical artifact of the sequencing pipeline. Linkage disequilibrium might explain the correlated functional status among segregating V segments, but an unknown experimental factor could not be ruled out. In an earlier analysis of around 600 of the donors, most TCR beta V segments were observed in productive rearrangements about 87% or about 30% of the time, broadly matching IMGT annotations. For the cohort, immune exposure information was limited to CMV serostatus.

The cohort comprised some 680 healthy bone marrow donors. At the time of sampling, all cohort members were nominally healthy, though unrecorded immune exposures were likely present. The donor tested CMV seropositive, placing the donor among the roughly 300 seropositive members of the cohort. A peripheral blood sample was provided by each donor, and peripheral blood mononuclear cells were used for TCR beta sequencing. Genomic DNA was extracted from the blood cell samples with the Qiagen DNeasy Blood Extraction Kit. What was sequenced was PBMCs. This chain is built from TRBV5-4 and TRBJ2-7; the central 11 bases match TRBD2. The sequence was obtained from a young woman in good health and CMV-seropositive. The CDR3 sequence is CASSFGLAGGEQYF. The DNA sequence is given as TGTGCCAGCAGTTTTGGTCTAGCGGGGGGCGAGCAGTACTTC.